This entry features one TCR beta chain sequence. This entry is derived from a study of blood T cell repertoires in COVID-19. Turning to the study itself: From T cells, B-cell-depleted T cells, or PBMCs came the material, which was cDNA or gDNA.

Profiling relied on immunoSEQ multiplex PCR, and the TCRdb table lists in-frame clones only, not all of them. This sample has 150,000 to 200,000 clones, with approximately 86% found just once. The clonotype originates from a woman of 80 years or more in a cohort sampled during active or convalescent COVID-19. The sequenced sample consisted of peripheral blood.

The CDR3 sequence is CASSLALGQGAANYGYTF. Written as DNA, the CDR3 is TGTGCCAGCAGCTTAGCATTGGGGCAGGGGGCAGCTAACTATGGCTACACCTTC. The chain combines TRBV7-9 with TRBJ1-2; 8 positions agree with TRBD1. This CDR3 has 18 amino acids. Germline V gives CDR1 SEHNR, CDR2 FQNEAQ (reference sequence). J gave up 0 bases and V 0 bases, and 9 bases lay outside the gene matches. The full variable domain, its missing parts supplied by reference TRBV7-9 and TRBJ1-2, is DTGVSQNPRHKITKRGQNVTFRCDPISEHNRLYWYRQTLGQGPEFLTYFQNEAQLEKSRLLSDRFSAERPKGSFSTLEIQRTEQGDSAMYLCASSLALGQGAANYGYTFGSGTRLTVV.